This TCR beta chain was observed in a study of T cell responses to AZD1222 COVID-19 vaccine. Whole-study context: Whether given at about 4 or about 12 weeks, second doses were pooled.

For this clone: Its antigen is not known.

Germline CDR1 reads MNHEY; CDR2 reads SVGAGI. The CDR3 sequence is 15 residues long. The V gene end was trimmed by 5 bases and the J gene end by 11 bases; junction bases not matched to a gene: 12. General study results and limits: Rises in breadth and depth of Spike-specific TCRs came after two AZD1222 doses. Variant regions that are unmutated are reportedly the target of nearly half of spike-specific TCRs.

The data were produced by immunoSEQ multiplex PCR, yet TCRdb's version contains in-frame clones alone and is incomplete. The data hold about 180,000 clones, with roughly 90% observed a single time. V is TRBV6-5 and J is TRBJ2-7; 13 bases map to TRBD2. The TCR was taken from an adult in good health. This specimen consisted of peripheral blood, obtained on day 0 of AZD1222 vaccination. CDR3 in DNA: TGTGCCAGCAGTAGGGGACTAGCGGGATCCACGTTCGAGTACTTC. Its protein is CASSRGLAGSTFEYF.